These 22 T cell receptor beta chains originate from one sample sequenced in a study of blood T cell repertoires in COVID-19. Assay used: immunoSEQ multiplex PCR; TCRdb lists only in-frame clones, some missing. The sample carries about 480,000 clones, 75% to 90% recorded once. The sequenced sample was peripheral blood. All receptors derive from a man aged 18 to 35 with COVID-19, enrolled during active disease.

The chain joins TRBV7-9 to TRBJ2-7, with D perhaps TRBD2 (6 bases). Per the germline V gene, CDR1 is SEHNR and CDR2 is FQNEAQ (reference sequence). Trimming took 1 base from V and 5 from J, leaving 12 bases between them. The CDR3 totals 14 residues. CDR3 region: CASSLGSGTHEQYF. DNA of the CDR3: TGTGCCAGCAGCTTAGGTTCAGGGACTCACGAGCAGTACTTC.

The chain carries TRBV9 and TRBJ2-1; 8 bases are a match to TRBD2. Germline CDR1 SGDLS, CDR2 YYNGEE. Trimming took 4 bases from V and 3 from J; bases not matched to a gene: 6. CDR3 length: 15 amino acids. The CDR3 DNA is TGTGCCAGCAGCACAGCGGGAGTGGACTACAATGAGCAGTTCTTC. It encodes CASSTAGVDYNEQFF.

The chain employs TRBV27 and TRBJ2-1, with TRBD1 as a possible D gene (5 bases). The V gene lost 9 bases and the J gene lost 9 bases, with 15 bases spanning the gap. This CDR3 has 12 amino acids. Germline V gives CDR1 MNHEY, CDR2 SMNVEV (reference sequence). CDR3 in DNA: TGTGCCAGTAGCAGGGCGCTTGGTGAGCAGTTCTTC. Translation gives CASSRALGEQFF.

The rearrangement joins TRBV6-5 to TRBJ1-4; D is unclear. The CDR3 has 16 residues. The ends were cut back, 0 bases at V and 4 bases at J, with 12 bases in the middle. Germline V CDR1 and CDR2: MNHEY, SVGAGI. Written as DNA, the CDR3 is TGTGCCAGCAGTTACTCTGGTCGGTTCGTTAATGAAAAACTGTTTTTT. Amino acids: CASSYSGRFVNEKLFF.

DNA for the CDR3: TGTGCCAGCAGCTTAGATCAGGGACAGTACAATGAGCAGTTCTTC. Encoded protein: CASSLDQGQYNEQFF. The genes are TRBV11-2 and TRBJ2-1, with 7 nucleotides matching TRBD1. Germline CDR1 reads SGHAT; CDR2 reads FQNNGV. V was pared by 0 bases and J by 4 bases, with 3 bases of the junction left unmatched. The CDR3 consists of 15 residues.

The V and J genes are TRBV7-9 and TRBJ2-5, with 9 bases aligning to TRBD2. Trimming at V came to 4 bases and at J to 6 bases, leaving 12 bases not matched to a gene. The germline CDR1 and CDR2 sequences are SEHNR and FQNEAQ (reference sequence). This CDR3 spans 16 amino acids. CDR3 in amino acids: CASSSAGTSLRQTQYF. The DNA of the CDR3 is TGTGCCAGCAGCTCGGCCGGGACTAGCCTTCGGCAGACCCAGTACTTC. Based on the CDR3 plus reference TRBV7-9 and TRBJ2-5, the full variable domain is DTGVSQNPRHKITKRGQNVTFRCDPISEHNRLYWYRQTLGQGPEFLTYFQNEAQLEKSRLLSDRFSAERPKGSFSTLEIQRTEQGDSAMYLCASSSAGTSLRQTQYFGPGTRLLVL.

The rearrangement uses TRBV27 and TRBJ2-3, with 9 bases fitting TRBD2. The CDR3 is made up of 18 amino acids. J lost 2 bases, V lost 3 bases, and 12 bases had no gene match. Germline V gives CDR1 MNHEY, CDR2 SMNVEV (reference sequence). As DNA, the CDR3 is TGTGCCAGCAGTTTCAATGCGCGGGGGGGACCGACCACAGATACGCAGTATTTT. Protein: CASSFNARGGPTTDTQYF.

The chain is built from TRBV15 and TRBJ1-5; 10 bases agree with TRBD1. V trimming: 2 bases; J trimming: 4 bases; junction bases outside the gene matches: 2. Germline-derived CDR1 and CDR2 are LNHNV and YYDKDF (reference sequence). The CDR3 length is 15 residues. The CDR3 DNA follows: TGTGCCACCAGCAGACGGACAGGGGGAAATCAGCCCCAGCATTTT. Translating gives CATSRRTGGNQPQHF.

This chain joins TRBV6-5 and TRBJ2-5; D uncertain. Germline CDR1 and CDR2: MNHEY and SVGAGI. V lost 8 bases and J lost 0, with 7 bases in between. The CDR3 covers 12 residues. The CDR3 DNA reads TGTGCCAGCGGCTTCAACCAAGAGACCCAGTACTTC. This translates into CASGFNQETQYF.

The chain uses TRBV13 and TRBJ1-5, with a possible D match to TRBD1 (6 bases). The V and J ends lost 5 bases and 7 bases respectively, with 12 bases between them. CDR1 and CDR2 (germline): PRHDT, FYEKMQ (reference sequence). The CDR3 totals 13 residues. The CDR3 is CASSTRGYQPQHF. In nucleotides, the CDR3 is TGTGCCAGCAGCACCAGGGGATACCAGCCCCAGCATTTT.

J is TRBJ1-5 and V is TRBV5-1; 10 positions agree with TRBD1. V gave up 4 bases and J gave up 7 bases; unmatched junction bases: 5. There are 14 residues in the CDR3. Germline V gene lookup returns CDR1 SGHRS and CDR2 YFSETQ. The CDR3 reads CASSLWTGGQPQHF. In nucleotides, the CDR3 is TGCGCCAGCAGCCTTTGGACAGGGGGACAGCCCCAGCATTTT.

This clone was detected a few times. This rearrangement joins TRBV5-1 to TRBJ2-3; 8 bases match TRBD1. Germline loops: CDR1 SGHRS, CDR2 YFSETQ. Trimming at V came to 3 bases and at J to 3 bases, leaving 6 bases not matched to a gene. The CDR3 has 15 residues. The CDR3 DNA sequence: TGCGCCAGCAGCTCCAGGGGGCAGTTGACAGATACGCAGTATTTT. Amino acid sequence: CASSSRGQLTDTQYF. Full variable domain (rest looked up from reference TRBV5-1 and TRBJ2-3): KAGVTQTPRYLIKTRGQQVTLSCSPISGHRSVSWYQQTPGQGLQFLFEYFSETQRNKGNFPGRFSGRQFSNSRSEMNVSTLELGDSALYLCASSSRGQLTDTQYFGPGTRLTVL.

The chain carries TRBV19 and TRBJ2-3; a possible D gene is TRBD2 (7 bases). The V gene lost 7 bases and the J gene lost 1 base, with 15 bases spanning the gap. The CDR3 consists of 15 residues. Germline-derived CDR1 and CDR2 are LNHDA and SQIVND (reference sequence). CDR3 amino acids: CASTKGGTRTDTQYF. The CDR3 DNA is TGTGCCAGTACCAAGGGGGGGACCCGCACAGATACGCAGTATTTT. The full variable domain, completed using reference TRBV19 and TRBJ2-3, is DGGITQSPKYLFRKEGQNVTLSCEQNLNHDAMYWYRQDPGQGLRLIYYSQIVNDFQKGDIAEGYSVSREKKESFPLTVTSAQKNPTAFYLCASTKGGTRTDTQYFGPGTRLTVL.

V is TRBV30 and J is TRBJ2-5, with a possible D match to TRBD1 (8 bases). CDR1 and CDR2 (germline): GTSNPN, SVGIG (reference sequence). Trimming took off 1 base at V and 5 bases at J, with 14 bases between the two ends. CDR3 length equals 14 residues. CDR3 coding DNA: TGTGCCTGGAGTGCCGGACAGGGAGGGGAGACCCAGTACTTC. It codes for CAWSAGQGGETQYF.

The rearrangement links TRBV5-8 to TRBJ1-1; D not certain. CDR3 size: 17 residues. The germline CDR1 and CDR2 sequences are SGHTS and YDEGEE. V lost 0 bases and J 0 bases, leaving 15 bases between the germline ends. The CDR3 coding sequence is TGTGCCAGCAGCTTGGCCGTCGGAGTCTTCCTGAACACTGAAGCTTTCTTT. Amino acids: CASSLAVGVFLNTEAFF.

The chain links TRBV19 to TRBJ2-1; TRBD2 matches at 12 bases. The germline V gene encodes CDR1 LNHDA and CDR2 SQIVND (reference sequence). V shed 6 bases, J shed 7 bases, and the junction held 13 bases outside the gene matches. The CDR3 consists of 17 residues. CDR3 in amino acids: CASSSRLAGGTTNEQFF. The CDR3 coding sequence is TGTGCCAGTAGCTCTCGGCTAGCGGGGGGGACTACAAATGAGCAGTTCTTC.

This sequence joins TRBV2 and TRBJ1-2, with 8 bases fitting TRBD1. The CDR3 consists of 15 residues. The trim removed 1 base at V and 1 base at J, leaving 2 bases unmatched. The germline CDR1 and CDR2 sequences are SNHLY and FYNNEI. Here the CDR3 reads CASSEVGQGNYGYTF. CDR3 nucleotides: TGTGCCAGCAGTGAAGTAGGACAGGGTAACTATGGCTACACCTTC.

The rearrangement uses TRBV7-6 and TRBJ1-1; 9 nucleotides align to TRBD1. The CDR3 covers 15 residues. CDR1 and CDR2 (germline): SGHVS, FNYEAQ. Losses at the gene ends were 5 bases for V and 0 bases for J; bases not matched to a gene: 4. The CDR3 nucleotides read TGTGCCAGCAGCCTCGGGACAGGGATGAACACTGAAGCTTTCTTT. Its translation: CASSLGTGMNTEAFF.

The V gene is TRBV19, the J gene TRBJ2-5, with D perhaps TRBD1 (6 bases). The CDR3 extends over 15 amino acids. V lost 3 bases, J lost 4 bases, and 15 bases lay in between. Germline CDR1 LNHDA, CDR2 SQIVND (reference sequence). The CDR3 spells CASSIELGTPETQYF. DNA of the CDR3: TGTGCCAGTAGTATCGAACTAGGGACACCAGAGACCCAGTACTTC. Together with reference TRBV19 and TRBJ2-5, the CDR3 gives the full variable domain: DGGITQSPKYLFRKEGQNVTLSCEQNLNHDAMYWYRQDPGQGLRLIYYSQIVNDFQKGDIAEGYSVSREKKESFPLTVTSAQKNPTAFYLCASSIELGTPETQYFGPGTRLLVL.

CDR3 nucleotides: TGTGCCAGCAGCCACGACAGGGTAGGGAGCTATGGCTACACCTTC. Protein: CASSHDRVGSYGYTF. V and J are TRBV7-7 and TRBJ1-2; 7 positions agree with TRBD1. The ends lost 5 bases at V and 4 bases at J; junction bases unmatched: 10. The CDR3 totals 15 residues. Germline V gene lookup returns CDR1 SSHAT and CDR2 FNYEAQ (reference sequence).

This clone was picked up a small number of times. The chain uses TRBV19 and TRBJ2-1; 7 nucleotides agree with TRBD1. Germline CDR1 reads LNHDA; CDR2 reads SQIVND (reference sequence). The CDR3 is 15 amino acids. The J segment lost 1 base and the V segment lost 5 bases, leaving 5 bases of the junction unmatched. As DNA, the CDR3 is TGTGCCAGTAGTGCCGGGACAGTATCCTACAATGAGCAGTTCTTC. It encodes CASSAGTVSYNEQFF.

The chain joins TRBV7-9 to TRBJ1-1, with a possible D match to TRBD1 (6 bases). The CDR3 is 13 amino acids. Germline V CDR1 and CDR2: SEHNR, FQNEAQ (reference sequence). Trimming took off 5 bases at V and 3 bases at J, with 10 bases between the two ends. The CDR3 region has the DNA TGTGCCAGCAGCCCTAACAGGGACACTGAAGCTTTCTTT. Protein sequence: CASSPNRDTEAFF.